This TCR beta chain was documented in a study of blood T cell repertoires in COVID-19. Here immunoSEQ multiplex PCR was the method, and the copy in TCRdb shows in-frame clones only, minus some. The sample gives a few hundred thousand clones, approximately 83% of which show up once; about 2% is in the top ten. The germline V gene has CDR1 SQVTM and CDR2 ANQGSEA. Deletions cut 6 bases from V and 1 base from J, with 13 bases between. The CDR3 runs 14 residues. The chain has TRBV29-1 and TRBJ2-1, with D possibly matching TRBD1 (8 bases). The receptor was isolated from a man between 25 and 39 years old who had recovered from COVID-19. The sequencing input was peripheral blood. In nucleotides, the CDR3 is TGCAGCGTCCACAGGGGGGGTTCCTACAATGAGCAGTTCTTC. Its protein product is CSVHRGGSYNEQFF.